One and the same sample provided the 20 T cell receptor beta chains below, sequenced in a study of identifying expanded T cells in peripheral blood. The assay was immunoSEQ multiplex PCR, and TCRdb's table has in-frame clones only and misses some. The table shows about 120,000 clones, with around 84% occurring only once. The specimen was blood. The receptors were sampled from a person aged 18-70 years in good health.

The rearrangement links TRBV5-1 to TRBJ2-3; maybe TRBD2 (6 bases). The germline V gene encodes CDR1 SGHRS and CDR2 YFSETQ. V shed 0 bases and J shed 3 bases, with 17 bases lying between them. CDR3 length: 17 residues. The CDR3 loop reads CASSLVLGTRSTDTQYF. In nucleotides, the CDR3 is TGCGCCAGCAGCTTGGTACTGGGGACTCGCTCAACAGATACGCAGTATTTT.

This chain uses TRBV19 with TRBJ2-7, with D possibly TRBD2 on 6 matching bases. This CDR3 region has 13 residues. V lost 3 bases, J lost 4 bases, and 10 bases lay in between. CDR1 and CDR2 (germline): LNHDA, SQIVND (reference sequence). This CDR3 is CASSMKAGYEQYF. CDR3 nucleotides: TGTGCCAGTAGTATGAAGGCGGGGTACGAGCAGTACTTC.

The chain employs TRBV5-4 and TRBJ2-5; 11 bases fit TRBD1. The length of the CDR3 is 15 residues. The V gene's germline CDR1 is SGHNT and CDR2 YYREEE (reference sequence). V gave up 4 bases and J gave up 6 bases; unmatched junction bases: 8. The CDR3 region is CASSTGQGARKTQYF. In DNA, the CDR3 is TGTGCCAGCAGCACCGGACAGGGGGCGCGAAAGACCCAGTACTTC. Supplemented by reference TRBV5-4 and TRBJ2-5, the full variable domain reads ETGVTQSPTHLIKTRGQQVTLRCSSQSGHNTVSWYQQALGQGPQFIFQYYREEENGRGNFPPRFSGLQFPNYSSELNVNALELDDSALYLCASSTGQGARKTQYFGPGTRLLVL.

The rearrangement links TRBV2 to TRBJ2-3, with D possibly called TRBD1 or TRBD2 (5 bases each). The germline gives CDR1 SNHLY, CDR2 FYNNEI. Trimming pared 10 bases from V and 5 bases from J, leaving 16 bases between. This CDR3 is 13 amino acids long. CDR3 DNA: TGTGCCACCTGCGGACTGGGGCGAGATACGCAGTATTTT. This encodes CATCGLGRDTQYF.

V gene TRBV6-6 combines with J gene TRBJ2-7, with D possibly matching TRBD2 (5 bases). This CDR3 spans 13 amino acids. The germline gives CDR1 MNHNY, CDR2 SVGAGI (reference sequence). The germline V and J ends were trimmed by 1 base and 6 bases, with 10 bases remaining between them. The CDR3 DNA reads TGTGCCAGCAGTTACTACGGGGAATCCGAGCAGTACTTC. It translates to CASSYYGESEQYF.

The rearrangement links TRBV9 to TRBJ1-6, with 10 bases matching TRBD1. Germline CDR1 and CDR2: SGDLS and YYNGEE. This CDR3 has 14 residues. V was clipped by 7 bases and J by 10 bases; unmatched bases: 8. CDR3 region: CASSETGGMSPLHF. DNA of the CDR3: TGTGCCAGCTCCGAGACAGGGGGCATGTCACCCCTCCACTTT.

This sequence joins TRBV19 and TRBJ2-3, with D hard to call. Germline V gives CDR1 LNHDA, CDR2 SQIVND (reference sequence). The CDR3 extends over 14 amino acids. Deletions cut 3 bases from V and 4 bases from J, with 11 bases between. DNA of the CDR3: TGTGCCAGTAGTATTTCGCAGGCAGCAGATACGCAGTATTTT. This sequence encodes CASSISQAADTQYF.

This chain links TRBV27 with TRBJ2-3; TRBD2 might be the D (7 bases). Trimming took 3 bases from V and 2 from J, leaving 12 bases between them. The CDR3 totals 15 residues. Germline V gene lookup returns CDR1 MNHEY and CDR2 SMNVEV (reference sequence). The CDR3 nucleotides read TGTGCCAGCAGTTTGGGGGGGGCCATCACAGATACGCAGTATTTT. Its protein product is CASSLGGAITDTQYF.

This clone was counted a few times. V is TRBV11-3 and J is TRBJ2-1, with 11 bases fitting TRBD2. Germline V gene sequence: CDR1 SGHNT, CDR2 YENEEA. Losses at the gene ends were 1 base for V and 4 bases for J; bases not matched to a gene: 3. This CDR3 spans 16 amino acids. The CDR3 sequence: CASSLGASGGYNEQFF. The CDR3 DNA reads TGTGCCAGCAGCTTAGGGGCTAGCGGGGGGTACAATGAGCAGTTCTTC.

The chain is built from TRBV30 and TRBJ2-7, with D perhaps matching TRBD2 (6 bases). The germline V gene has CDR1 GTSNPN and CDR2 SVGIG (reference sequence). The CDR3 consists of 12 residues. The V end was cut by 6 bases, the J end by 2 bases, with 11 bases between. In DNA, the CDR3 is TGTGCCTGCTCGGGACTGACCTACGAGCAGTACTTC. It yields the protein CACSGLTYEQYF.

This chain links TRBV2 with TRBJ2-3; unclear D gene. Germline loops: CDR1 SNHLY, CDR2 FYNNEI. The CDR3 loop spans 13 amino acids. V shed 3 bases and J shed 7 bases, with 11 bases lying between them. This chain's CDR3 is CASSDADWHTQYF. In nucleotides, the CDR3 is TGTGCCAGCAGTGACGCAGACTGGCATACGCAGTATTTT.

V is TRBV11-2 and J is TRBJ1-1, with D uncertain. V lost 4 bases and J lost 4, with 10 bases in between. CDR1 SGHAT and CDR2 FQNNGV come from the germline V gene. The CDR3 totals 13 residues. The CDR3 here is CASSSSRFTEAFF. In DNA, the CDR3 is TGTGCCAGCAGCTCAAGCCGTTTCACTGAAGCTTTCTTT.

In DNA, the CDR3 is TGTGCCAGCAGCGTAGGACAGCTGGGGAATCAGCCCCAGCATTTT. Amino acids: CASSVGQLGNQPQHF. The rearrangement joins TRBV5-8 to TRBJ1-5; D perhaps matches TRBD1 (6 bases). Germline assignment: CDR1 SGHTS and CDR2 YDEGEE. The CDR3 length is 15 residues. V was cut by 4 bases and J by 4 bases, with 15 bases left in between. Drawing the rest from reference TRBV5-8 and TRBJ1-5, the complete variable domain is EAGVTQSPTHLIKTRGQQATLRCSPISGHTSVYWYQQALGLGLQFLLWYDEGEERNRGNFPPRFSGRQFPNYSSELNVNALELEDSALYLCASSVGQLGNQPQHFGDGTRLSIL.

J is TRBJ2-5 and V is TRBV19; 7 bases are shared with TRBD1. This CDR3 has 15 residues. In germline, CDR1 is LNHDA, CDR2 SQIVND (reference sequence). V was pared by 4 bases and J by 2 bases, with 7 bases of the junction left unmatched. This CDR3 reads CASSTGTDLQETQYF. The CDR3 bases are TGTGCCAGTAGTACCGGGACAGACCTACAAGAGACCCAGTACTTC.

The chain employs TRBV18 and TRBJ2-7; TRBD1 agrees at 7 bases. The germline CDR1 and CDR2 sequences are KGHSH and LQKENI. Germline trimming cut 4 bases from V and 6 bases from J; bases unmatched to any gene: 9. The CDR3 contains 14 residues. In DNA form, the CDR3 reads TGTGCCAGCTCACTTACGACAGGGTGGGGCGAGCAGTACTTC. Translated, it gives CASSLTTGWGEQYF.

The chain joins TRBV10-1 to TRBJ2-3; D unclear. V was trimmed by 2 bases and J by 7 bases, leaving 16 bases between them. The V gene's germline CDR1 is WNHNN and CDR2 SYGVQD (reference sequence). This CDR3 has 15 residues. The DNA for the CDR3 is TGCGCCAGCAGTGAGGGTGGTGGCCCGGGCCATACGCAGTATTTT. Translation gives CASSEGGGPGHTQYF.

This clone occurred a few times. The J gene is TRBJ2-7, the V gene TRBV2; 9 bases align to TRBD1. CDR3 length: 15 residues. After removal of 6 bases from V and 5 bases from J, the junction contained 11 bases not matched to a gene. Looked up from germline, CDR1 is SNHLY and CDR2 is FYNNEI. CDR3 in amino acids: CASRRLTQGANEQYF. The CDR3, as DNA: TGTGCCAGCAGGAGGCTCACACAGGGGGCCAACGAGCAGTACTTC.

The chain combines TRBV6-5 with TRBJ1-2; no reliable D call. The CDR3 loop spans 14 amino acids. Germline CDR1 MNHEY, CDR2 SVGAGI. V was trimmed by 0 bases and J by 4 bases, leaving 9 bases between them. CDR3 coding DNA: TGTGCCAGCAGTTACTCGAAGACTTTCTATGGCTACACCTTC. The encoded protein is CASSYSKTFYGYTF.

The chain has TRBV5-1 and TRBJ1-6; TRBD1 agrees at 7 bases. J gave up 7 bases and V 7 bases, and 11 bases lay outside the gene matches. The length of the CDR3 is 15 residues. Germline CDR1 reads SGHRS; CDR2 reads YFSETQ. The CDR3 region is CASRPRGQGNSPLHF. The CDR3 bases are TGCGCCAGCCGACCAAGGGGGCAAGGGAATTCACCCCTCCACTTT. The full variable domain, its missing parts supplied by reference TRBV5-1 and TRBJ1-6, is KAGVTQTPRYLIKTRGQQVTLSCSPISGHRSVSWYQQTPGQGLQFLFEYFSETQRNKGNFPGRFSGRQFSNSRSEMNVSTLELGDSALYLCASRPRGQGNSPLHFGNGTRLTVT.

This clone has just one count. V usage is TRBV4-3 and J usage is TRBJ1-1; D uncertain. The ends were cut back, 2 bases at V and 2 bases at J, with 12 bases in the middle. Germline lookup yields CDR1 LGHNA and CDR2 YSLEER. The CDR3 covers 15 residues. The CDR3: CASSQQFWGNTEAFF. The DNA for the CDR3 is TGCGCCAGCAGCCAACAATTTTGGGGAAACACTGAAGCTTTCTTT.